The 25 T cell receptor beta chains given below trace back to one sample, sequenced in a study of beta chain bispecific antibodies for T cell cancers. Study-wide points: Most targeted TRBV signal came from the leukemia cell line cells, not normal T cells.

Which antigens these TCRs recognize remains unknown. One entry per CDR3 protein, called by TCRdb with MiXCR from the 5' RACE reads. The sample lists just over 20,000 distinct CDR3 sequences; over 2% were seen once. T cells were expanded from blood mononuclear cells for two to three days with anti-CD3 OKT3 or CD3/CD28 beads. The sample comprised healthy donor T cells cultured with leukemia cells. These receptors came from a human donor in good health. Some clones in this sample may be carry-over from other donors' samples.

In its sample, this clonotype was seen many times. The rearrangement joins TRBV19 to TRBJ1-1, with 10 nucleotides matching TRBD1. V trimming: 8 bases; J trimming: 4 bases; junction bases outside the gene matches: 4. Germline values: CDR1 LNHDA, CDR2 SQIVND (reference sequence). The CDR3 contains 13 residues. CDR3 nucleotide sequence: TGTGCCAGTCGACAGGGGGCTAGCACTGAAGCTTTCTTT. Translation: CASRQGASTEAFF.

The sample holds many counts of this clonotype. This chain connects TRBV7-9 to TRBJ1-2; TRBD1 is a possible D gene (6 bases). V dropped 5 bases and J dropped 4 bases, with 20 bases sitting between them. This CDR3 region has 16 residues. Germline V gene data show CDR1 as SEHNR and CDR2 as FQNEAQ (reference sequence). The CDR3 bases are TGTGCCAGCAGCGCGGGGGAGGGGGAACTGCCCTATGGCTACACCTTC. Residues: CASSAGEGELPYGYTF.

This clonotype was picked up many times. In DNA, the CDR3 is TGTGCCAGCAGCCCCGGGGGTCCCGGGGAGCTGTTTTTT. Translating gives CASSPGGPGELFF. The chain employs TRBV7-6 and TRBJ2-2, with a weak D call TRBD2 (6 bases). The CDR3 spans 13 residues. Per the germline V gene, CDR1 is SGHVS and CDR2 is FNYEAQ. With 5 bases removed from V and 6 bases from J, the gap between germline ends came to 10 bases.

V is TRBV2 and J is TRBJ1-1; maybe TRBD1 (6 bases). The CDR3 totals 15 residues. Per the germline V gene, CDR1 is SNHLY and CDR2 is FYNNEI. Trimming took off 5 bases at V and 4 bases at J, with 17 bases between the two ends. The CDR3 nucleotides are TGTGCCAGCAGTTTCTCAATAGGGGGGGGCACTGAAGCTTTCTTT. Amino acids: CASSFSIGGGTEAFF. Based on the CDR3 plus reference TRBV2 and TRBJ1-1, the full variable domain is EPEVTQTPSHQVTQMGQEVILRCVPISNHLYFYWYRQILGQKVEFLVSFYNNEISEKSEIFDDQFSVERPDGSNFTLKIRSTKLEDSAMYFCASSFSIGGGTEAFFGQGTRLTVV.

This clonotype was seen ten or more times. This CDR3 reads CASSQGLAGDTDTQYF. CDR3 DNA sequence: TGTGCCAGCAGCCAAGGACTAGCGGGGGACACAGATACGCAGTATTTT. The J gene is TRBJ2-3, the V gene TRBV3-1, with 12 bases identical to TRBD2. Losses at the gene ends were 1 base for V and 2 bases for J; bases not matched to a gene: 1. The CDR3 runs to 16 residues. Germline V gene sequence: CDR1 LGHDT, CDR2 YNNKEL (reference sequence).

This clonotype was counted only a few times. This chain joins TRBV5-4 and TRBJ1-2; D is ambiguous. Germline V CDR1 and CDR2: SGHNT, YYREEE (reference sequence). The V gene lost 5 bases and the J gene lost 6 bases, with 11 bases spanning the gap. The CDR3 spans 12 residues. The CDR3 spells CASSPPGDGYTF. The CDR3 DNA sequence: TGTGCCAGCAGTCCTCCAGGAGATGGCTACACCTTC.

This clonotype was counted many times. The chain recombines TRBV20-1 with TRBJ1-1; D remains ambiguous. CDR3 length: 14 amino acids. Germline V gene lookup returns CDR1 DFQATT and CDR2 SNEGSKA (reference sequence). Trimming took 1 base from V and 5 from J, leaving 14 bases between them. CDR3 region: CSARGSQEGTEAFF. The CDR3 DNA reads TGCAGTGCTAGAGGGAGTCAGGAGGGAACTGAAGCTTTCTTT.

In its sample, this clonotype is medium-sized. The CDR3 DNA sequence: TGCAGTGCTCCAGGGCACTCCTACAATGAGCAGTTCTTC. Amino acid sequence: CSAPGHSYNEQFF. The J gene is TRBJ2-1, the V gene TRBV20-1, with a possible D match to TRBD1 (5 bases). Trimming removed 5 bases at V and 0 bases at J, with 8 bases between. The CDR3 is 13 amino acids. From germline, CDR1 is DFQATT and CDR2 SNEGSKA (reference sequence).

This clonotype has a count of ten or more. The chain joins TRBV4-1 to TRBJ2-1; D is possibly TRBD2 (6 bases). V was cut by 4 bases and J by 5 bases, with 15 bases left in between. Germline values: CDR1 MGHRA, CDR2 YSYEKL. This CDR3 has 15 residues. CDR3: CASSRAGRVDNEQFF. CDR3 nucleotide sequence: TGCGCCAGCAGCCGGGCGGGAAGGGTGGACAATGAGCAGTTCTTC.

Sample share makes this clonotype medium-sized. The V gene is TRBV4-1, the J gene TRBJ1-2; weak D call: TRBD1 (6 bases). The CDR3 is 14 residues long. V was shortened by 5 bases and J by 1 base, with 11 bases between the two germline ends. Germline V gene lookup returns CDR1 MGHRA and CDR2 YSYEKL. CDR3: CASSTGQINYGYTF. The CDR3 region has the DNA TGCGCCAGCAGCACCGGACAGATTAACTATGGCTACACCTTC.

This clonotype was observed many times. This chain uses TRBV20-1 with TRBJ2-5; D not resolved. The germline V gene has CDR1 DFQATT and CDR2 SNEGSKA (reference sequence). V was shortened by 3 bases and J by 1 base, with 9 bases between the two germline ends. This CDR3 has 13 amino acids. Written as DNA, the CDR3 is TGCAGTGCTAGGACGGACCTCCAAGAGACCCAGTACTTC. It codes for CSARTDLQETQYF.

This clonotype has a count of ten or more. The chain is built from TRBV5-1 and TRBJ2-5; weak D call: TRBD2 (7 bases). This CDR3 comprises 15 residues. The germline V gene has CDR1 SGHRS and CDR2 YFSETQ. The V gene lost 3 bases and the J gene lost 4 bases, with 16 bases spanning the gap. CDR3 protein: CASSYLGGRLETQYF. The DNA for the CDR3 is TGCGCCAGCAGCTACCTCGGGGGGCGCCTAGAGACCCAGTACTTC.

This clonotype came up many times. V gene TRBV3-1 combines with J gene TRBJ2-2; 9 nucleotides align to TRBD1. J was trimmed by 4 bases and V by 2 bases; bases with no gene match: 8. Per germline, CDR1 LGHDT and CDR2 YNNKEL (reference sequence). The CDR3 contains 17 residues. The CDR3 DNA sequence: TGTGCCAGCAGCCAACTCCGGGACAGGGACCTCACCGGGGAGCTGTTTTTT. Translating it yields CASSQLRDRDLTGELFF. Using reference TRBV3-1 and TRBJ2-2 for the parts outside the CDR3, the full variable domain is DTAVSQTPKYLVTQMGNDKSIKCEQNLGHDTMYWYKQDSKKFLKIMFSYNNKELIINETVPNRFSPKSPDKAHLNLHINSLELGDSAVYFCASSQLRDRDLTGELFFGEGSRLTVL.

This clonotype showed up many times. CDR3 sequence: CASSQEAGETYNEQFF. CDR3 DNA sequence: TGTGCCAGCAGCCAAGAGGCGGGGGAGACCTACAATGAGCAGTTCTTC. The chain recombines TRBV14 with TRBJ2-1, with 7 nucleotides matching TRBD2. Germline assignment: CDR1 SGHDN and CDR2 FVKESK. The CDR3 runs 16 residues. The V and J ends lost 0 bases and 2 bases, in that order; junction bases with no gene match: 4.

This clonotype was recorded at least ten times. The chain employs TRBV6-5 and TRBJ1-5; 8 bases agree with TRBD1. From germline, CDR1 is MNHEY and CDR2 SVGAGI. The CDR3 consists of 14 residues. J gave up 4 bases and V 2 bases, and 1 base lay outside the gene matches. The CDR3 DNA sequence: TGTGCCAGCAGTTACCGGACAGGGAATCAGCCCCAGCATTTT. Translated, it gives CASSYRTGNQPQHF.

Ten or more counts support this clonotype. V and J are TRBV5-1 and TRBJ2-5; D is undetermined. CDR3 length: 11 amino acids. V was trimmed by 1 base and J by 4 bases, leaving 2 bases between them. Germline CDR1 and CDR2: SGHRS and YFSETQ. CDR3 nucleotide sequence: TGCGCCAGCAGCTTGAGAGAGACCCAGTACTTC. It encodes CASSLRETQYF.

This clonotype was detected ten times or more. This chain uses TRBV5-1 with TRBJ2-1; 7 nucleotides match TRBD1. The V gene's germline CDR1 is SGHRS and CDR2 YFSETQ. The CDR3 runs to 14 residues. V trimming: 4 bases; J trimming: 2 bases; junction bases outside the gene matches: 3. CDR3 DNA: TGCGCCAGCAGCCCAGGACAGGCCTACAATGAGCAGTTCTTC. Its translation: CASSPGQAYNEQFF.

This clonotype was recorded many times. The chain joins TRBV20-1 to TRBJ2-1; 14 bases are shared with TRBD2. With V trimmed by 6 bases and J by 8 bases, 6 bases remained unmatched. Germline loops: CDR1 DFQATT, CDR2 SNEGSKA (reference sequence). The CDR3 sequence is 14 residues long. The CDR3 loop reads CSAPTSGGAYEQFF. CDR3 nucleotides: TGCAGTGCGCCGACTAGCGGGGGGGCCTATGAGCAGTTCTTC.

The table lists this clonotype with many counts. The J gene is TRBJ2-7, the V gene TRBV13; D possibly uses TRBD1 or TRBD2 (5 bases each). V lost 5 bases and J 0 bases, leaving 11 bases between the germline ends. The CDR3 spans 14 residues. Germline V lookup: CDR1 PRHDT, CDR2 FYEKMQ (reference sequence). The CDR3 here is CASSPGRGSYEQYF. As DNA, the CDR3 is TGTGCCAGCAGCCCGGGAAGGGGCTCCTACGAGCAGTACTTC. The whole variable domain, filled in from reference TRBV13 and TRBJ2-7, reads AAGVIQSPRHLIKEKRETATLKCYPIPRHDTVYWYQQGPGQDPQFLISFYEKMQSDKGSIPDRFSAQQFSDYHSELNMSSLELGDSALYFCASSPGRGSYEQYFGPGTRLTVT.

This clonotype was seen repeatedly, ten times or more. This CDR3 reads CASSARGGSYNEQFF. Here the CDR3 DNA reads TGTGCCAGCAGCGCTCGGGGGGGCTCCTACAATGAGCAGTTCTTC. The chain couples TRBV3-1 to TRBJ2-1; TRBD2 agrees at 8 bases. V lost 5 bases to trimming and J lost 0 bases; unmatched junction nucleotides: 3. There are 15 residues in the CDR3. Germline V gene lookup returns CDR1 LGHDT and CDR2 YNNKEL (reference sequence).

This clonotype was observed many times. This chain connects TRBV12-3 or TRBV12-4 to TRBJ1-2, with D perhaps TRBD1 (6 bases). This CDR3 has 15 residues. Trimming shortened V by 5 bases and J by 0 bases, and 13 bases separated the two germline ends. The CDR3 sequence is CASSLRTVPNYGYTF. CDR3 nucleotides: TGTGCCAGCAGTCTTAGGACAGTCCCTAACTATGGCTACACCTTC.

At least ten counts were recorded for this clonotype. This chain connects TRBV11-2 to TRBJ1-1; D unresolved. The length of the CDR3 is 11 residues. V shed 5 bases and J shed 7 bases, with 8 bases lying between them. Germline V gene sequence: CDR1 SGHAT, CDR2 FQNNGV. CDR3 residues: CASSLLGEAFF. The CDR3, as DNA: TGTGCCAGCAGCCTGCTTGGTGAAGCTTTCTTT.

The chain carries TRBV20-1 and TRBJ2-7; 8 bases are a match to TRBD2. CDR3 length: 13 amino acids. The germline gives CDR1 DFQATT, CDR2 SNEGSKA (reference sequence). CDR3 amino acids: CSIKAGDRYEQYF. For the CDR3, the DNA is TGCAGCATAAAAGCGGGGGACCGCTACGAGCAGTACTTC.

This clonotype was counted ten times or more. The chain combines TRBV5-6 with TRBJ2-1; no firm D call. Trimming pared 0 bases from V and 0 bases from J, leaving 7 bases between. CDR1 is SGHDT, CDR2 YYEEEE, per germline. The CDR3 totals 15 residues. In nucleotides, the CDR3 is TGTGCCAGCAGCTTGGTAGTAAGCTCCTACAATGAGCAGTTCTTC. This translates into CASSLVVSSYNEQFF.

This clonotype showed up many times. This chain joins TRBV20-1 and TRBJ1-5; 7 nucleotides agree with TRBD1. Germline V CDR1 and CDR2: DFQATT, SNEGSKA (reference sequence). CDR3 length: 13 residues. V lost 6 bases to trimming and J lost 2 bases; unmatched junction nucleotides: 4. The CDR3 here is CSAVDRGNQPQHF. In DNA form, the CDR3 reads TGCAGTGCCGTCGACAGGGGCAATCAGCCCCAGCATTTT.